These 3 T cell receptor beta chains were all obtained from the same sample, sequenced in a study of T-cell reconstitution after alpha-beta-depleted transplantation in children. It was with unique molecular identifiers that the TCRbeta library was prepared. From the PCR reads, TCRdb called clonotypes with MiXCR, one entry per CDR3 protein. The sample has about 540,000 distinct CDR3 sequences; around 19% are singletons. The sequenced sample was PBMCs from the stem cell graft donor, obtained from the stem cell graft. Receptors were obtained from a human donor who donated a stem cell graft to a child with acute lymphoblastic leukemia.

This clonotype came up a few times. The chain joins TRBV9 to TRBJ1-2; the match to TRBD1 covers 7 bases. Germline loops: CDR1 SGDLS, CDR2 YYNGEE. There are 14 residues in the CDR3. V lost 7 bases, J lost 3 bases, and 9 bases stayed unmatched. CDR3 sequence (DNA): TGTGCCAGCGCCCGACAGGGAGGCTACTATGGCTACACCTTC. Amino acid sequence: CASARQGGYYGYTF.

The chain carries TRBV12-3 or TRBV12-4 and TRBJ2-2; 8 bases map to TRBD1. This CDR3 region has 17 residues. Unmatched junction bases numbered 8, after V lost 3 bases and J lost 2 bases. The CDR3 nucleotides read TGTGCCAGCAGTTTGGGGACAGGAATGACCAACACCGGGGAGCTGTTTTTT. Its protein product is CASSLGTGMTNTGELFF.

This chain joins TRBV5-1 and TRBJ2-7, with no clear D. The germline V gene encodes CDR1 SGHRS and CDR2 YFSETQ. This CDR3 contains 12 residues. V gave up 1 base and J gave up 7 bases, with 9 bases separating them. The CDR3: CASSLNGWEQYF. CDR3 nucleotide sequence: TGCGCCAGCAGCTTGAACGGTTGGGAGCAGTACTTC.